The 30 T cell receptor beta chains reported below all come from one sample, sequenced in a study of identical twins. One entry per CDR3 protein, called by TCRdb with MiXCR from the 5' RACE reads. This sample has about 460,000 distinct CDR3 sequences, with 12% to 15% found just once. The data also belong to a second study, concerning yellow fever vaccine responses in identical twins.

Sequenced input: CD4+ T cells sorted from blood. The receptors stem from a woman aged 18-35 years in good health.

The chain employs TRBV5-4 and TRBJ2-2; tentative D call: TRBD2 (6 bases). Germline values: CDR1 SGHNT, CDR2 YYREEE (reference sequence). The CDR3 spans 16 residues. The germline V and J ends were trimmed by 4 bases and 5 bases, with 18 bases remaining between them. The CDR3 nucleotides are TGTGCCAGCAGCCCGCGGGGCGGGATGATGACCGGGGAGCTGTTTTTT. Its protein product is CASSPRGGMMTGELFF.

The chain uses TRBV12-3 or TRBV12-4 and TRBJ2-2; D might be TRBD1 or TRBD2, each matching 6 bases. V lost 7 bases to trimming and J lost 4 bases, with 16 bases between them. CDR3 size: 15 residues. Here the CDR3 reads CASTSPGALTGELFF. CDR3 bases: TGTGCCAGCACCTCCCCGGGGGCGCTCACCGGGGAGCTGTTTTTT.

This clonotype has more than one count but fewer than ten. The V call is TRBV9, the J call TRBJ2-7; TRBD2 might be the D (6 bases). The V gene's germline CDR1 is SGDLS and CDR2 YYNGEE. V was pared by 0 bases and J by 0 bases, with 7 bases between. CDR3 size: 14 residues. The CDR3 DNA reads TGTGCCAGCAGCGTAGGGGGGGTCTCCTACGAGCAGTACTTC. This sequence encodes CASSVGGVSYEQYF.

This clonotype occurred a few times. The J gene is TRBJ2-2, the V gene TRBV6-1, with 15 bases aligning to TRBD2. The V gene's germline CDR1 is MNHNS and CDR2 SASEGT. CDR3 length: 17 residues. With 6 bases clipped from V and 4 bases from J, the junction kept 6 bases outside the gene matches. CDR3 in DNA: TGTGCCAGCAGAGGACTAGCGGGGGGGCTAACCACCGGGGAGCTGTTTTTT. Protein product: CASRGLAGGLTTGELFF.

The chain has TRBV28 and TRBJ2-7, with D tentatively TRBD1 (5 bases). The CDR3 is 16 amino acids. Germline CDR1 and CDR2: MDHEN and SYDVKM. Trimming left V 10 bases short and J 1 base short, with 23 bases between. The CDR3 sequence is CAISLARQGLSYEQYF. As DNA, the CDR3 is TGTGCCATCTCATTAGCTCGGCAGGGCTTGTCCTACGAGCAGTACTTC. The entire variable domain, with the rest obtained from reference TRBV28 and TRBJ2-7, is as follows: DVKVTQSSRYLVKRTGEKVFLECVQDMDHENMFWYRQDPGLGLRLIYFSYDVKMKEKGDIPEGYSVSREKKERFSLILESASTNQTSMYLCAISLARQGLSYEQYFGPGTRLTVT.

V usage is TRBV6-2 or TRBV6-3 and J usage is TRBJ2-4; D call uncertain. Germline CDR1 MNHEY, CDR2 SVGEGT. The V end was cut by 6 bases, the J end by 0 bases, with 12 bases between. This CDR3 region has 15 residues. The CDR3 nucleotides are TGTGCCAGCAGCGTCGACACGCTAGCCAAAAACATTCAGTACTTC. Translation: CASSVDTLAKNIQYF.

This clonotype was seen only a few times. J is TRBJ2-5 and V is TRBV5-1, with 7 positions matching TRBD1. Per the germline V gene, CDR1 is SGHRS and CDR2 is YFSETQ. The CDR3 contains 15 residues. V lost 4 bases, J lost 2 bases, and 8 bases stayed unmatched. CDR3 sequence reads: CASSNLQGIQETQYF. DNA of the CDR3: TGCGCCAGCAGCAACCTACAGGGGATACAAGAGACCCAGTACTTC.

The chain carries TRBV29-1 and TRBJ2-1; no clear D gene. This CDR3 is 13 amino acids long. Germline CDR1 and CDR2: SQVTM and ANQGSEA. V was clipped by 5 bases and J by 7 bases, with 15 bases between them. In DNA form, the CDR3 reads TGCAGCGTTCCCCGGGCCGTGGGAAATGAGCAGTTCTTC. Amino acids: CSVPRAVGNEQFF.

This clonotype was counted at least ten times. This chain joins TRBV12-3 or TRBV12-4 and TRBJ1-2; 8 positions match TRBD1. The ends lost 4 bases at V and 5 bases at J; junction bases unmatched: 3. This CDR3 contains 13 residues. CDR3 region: CASSYGQGYGYTF. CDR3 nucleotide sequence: TGTGCCAGCAGTTACGGACAGGGTTATGGCTACACCTTC.

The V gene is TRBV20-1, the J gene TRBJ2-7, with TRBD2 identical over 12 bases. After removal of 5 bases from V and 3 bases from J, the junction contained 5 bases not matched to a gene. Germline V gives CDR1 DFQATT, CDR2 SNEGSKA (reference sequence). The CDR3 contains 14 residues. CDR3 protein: CSAPRTSGNYEQYF. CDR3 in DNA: TGCAGTGCTCCGCGGACTAGCGGGAACTACGAGCAGTACTTC.

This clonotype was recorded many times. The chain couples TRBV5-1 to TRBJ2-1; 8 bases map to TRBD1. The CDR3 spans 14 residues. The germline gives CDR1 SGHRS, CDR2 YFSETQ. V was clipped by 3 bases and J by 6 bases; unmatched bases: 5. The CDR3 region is CASSSQGGPNEQFF. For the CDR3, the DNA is TGCGCCAGCAGCTCACAGGGGGGCCCCAATGAGCAGTTCTTC. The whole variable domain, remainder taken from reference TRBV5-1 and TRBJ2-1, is KAGVTQTPRYLIKTRGQQVTLSCSPISGHRSVSWYQQTPGQGLQFLFEYFSETQRNKGNFPGRFSGRQFSNSRSEMNVSTLELGDSALYLCASSSQGGPNEQFFGPGTRLTVL.

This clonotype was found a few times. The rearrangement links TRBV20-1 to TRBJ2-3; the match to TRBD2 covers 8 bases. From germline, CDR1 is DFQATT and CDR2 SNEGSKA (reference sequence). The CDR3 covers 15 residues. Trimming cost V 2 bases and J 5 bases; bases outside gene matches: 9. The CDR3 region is CSARTTSGRGDTQYF. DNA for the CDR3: TGCAGTGCTAGAACCACTAGCGGACGGGGAGATACGCAGTATTTT.

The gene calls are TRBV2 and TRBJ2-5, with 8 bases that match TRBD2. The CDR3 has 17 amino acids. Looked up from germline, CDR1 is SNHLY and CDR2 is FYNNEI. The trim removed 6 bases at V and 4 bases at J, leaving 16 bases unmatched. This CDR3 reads CASRLSTGLAERETQYF. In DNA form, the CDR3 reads TGTGCCAGCAGACTATCGACCGGACTAGCAGAGAGAGAGACCCAGTACTTC.

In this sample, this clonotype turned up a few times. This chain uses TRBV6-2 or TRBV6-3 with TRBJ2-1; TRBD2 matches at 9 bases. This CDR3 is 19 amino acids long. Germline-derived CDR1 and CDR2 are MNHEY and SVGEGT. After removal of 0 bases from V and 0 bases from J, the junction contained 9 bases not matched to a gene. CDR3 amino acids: CASSYSLAGEGTSYNEQFF. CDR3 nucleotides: TGTGCCAGCAGTTACTCGTTAGCGGGAGAAGGCACCTCCTACAATGAGCAGTTCTTC.

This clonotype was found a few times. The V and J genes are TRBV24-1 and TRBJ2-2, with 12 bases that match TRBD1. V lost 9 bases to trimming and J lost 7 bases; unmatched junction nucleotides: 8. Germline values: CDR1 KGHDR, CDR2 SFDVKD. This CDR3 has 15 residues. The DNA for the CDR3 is TGTGCCACCGCGGGACAGGGGGCGATCAGCGGGGAGCTGTTTTTT. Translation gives CATAGQGAISGELFF.

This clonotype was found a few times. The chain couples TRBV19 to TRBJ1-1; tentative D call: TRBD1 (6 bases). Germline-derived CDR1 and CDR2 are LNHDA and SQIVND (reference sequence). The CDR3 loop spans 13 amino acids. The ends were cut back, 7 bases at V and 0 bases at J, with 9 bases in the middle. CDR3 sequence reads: CASMGQLNTEAFF. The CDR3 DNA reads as TGTGCCAGTATGGGACAATTGAACACTGAAGCTTTCTTT.

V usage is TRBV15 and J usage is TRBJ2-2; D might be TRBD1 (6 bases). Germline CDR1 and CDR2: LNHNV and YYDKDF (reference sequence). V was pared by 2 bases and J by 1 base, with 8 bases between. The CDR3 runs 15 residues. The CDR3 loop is CATSRHRVNTGELFF. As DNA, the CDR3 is TGTGCCACCAGCAGACACAGGGTGAACACCGGGGAGCTGTTTTTT.

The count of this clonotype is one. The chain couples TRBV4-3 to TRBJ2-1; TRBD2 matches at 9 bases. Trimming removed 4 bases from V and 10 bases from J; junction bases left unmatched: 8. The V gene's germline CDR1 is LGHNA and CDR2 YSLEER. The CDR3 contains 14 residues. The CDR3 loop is CASSPGLALEEQFF. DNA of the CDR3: TGCGCCAGCAGCCCAGGACTAGCGCTGGAGGAGCAGTTCTTC.

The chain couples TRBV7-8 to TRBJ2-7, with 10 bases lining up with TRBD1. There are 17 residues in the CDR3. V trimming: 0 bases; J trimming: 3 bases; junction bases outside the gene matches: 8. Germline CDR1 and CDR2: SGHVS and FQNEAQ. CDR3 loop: CASSLARSDRGYYEQYF. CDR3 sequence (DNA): TGTGCCAGCAGCTTAGCGCGCTCGGACAGGGGGTACTACGAGCAGTACTTC.

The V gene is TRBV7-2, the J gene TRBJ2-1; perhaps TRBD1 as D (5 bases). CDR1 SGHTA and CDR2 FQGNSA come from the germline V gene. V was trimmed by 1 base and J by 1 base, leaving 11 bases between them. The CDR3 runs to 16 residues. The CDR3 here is CASSLVSTVSYNEQFF. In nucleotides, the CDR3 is TGTGCCAGCAGCTTAGTGTCGACAGTTTCCTACAATGAGCAGTTCTTC. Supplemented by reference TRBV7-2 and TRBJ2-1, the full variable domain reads GAGVSQSPSNKVTEKGKDVELRCDPISGHTALYWYRQSLGQGLEFLIYFQGNSAPDKSGLPSDRFSAERTGGSVSTLTIQRTQQEDSAVYLCASSLVSTVSYNEQFFGPGTRLTVL.

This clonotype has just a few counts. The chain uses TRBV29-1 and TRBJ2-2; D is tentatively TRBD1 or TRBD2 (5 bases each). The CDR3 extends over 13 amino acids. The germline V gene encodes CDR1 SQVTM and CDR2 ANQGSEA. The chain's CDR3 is CTTRTGNTGELFF. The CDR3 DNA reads TGCACCACTAGAACAGGGAACACCGGGGAGCTGTTTTTT.

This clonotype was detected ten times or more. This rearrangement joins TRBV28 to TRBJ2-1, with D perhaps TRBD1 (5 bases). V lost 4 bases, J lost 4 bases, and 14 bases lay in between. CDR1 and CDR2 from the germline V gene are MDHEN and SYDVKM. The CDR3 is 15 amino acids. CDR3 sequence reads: CASSSGHPKYNEQFF. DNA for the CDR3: TGTGCCAGCAGTTCCGGACACCCCAAGTACAATGAGCAGTTCTTC.

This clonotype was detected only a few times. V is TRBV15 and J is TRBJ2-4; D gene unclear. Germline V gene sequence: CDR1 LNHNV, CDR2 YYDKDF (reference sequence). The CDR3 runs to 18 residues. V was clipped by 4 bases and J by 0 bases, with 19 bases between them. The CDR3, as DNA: TGTGCCACCAGCACGAGTCGGTGGGCAGCGCTAGCCAAAAACATTCAGTACTTC. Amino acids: CATSTSRWAALAKNIQYF.

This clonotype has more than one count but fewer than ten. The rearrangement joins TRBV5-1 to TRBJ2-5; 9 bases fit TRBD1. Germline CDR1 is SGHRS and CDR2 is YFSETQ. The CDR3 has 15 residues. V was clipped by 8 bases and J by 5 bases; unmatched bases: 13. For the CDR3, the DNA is TGCGCCAGTAGAGCCACCGGGACAGGGATGGAGACCCAGTACTTC. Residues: CASRATGTGMETQYF.

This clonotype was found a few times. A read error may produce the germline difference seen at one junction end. The CDR3 is CASSTTGSDTQYF. CDR3 nucleotides: TGTGCTAGCAGCACGACTGGGTCAGATACGCAGTATTTT. This sequence joins TRBV7-7 and TRBJ2-3, with D hard to call. CDR1 SSHAT and CDR2 FNYEAQ come from the germline V gene (reference sequence). The CDR3 has 13 residues. The whole variable domain, filled in from reference TRBV7-7 and TRBJ2-3, reads GAGVSQSPRYKVTKRGQDVTLRCDPISSHATLYWYQQALGQGPEFLTYFNYEAQPDKSGLPSDRFSAERPEGSISTLTIQRTEQRDSAMYRCASSTTGSDTQYFGPGTRLTVL.

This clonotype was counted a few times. CDR3 loop: CSVYLHSGNTIYF. As DNA, the CDR3 is TGCAGCGTTTATCTACACTCTGGAAACACCATATATTTT. The chain recombines TRBV29-1 with TRBJ1-3; unclear D gene. Germline lookup yields CDR1 SQVTM and CDR2 ANQGSEA. The CDR3 spans 13 residues. Trimming took 5 bases from V and 0 from J, leaving 8 bases between them.

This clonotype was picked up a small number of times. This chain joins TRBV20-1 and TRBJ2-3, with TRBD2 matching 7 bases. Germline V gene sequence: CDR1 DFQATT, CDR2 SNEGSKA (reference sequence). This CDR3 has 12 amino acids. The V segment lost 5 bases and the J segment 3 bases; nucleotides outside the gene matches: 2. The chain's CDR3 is CSAPAGTDTQYF. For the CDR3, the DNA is TGCAGTGCTCCAGCGGGAACAGATACGCAGTATTTT.

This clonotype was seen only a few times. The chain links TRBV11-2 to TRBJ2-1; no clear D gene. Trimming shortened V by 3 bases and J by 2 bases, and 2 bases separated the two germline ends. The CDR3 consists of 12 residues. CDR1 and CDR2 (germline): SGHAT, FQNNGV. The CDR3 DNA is TGTGCCAGCAGCTTTACCTACAATGAGCAGTTCTTC. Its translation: CASSFTYNEQFF.

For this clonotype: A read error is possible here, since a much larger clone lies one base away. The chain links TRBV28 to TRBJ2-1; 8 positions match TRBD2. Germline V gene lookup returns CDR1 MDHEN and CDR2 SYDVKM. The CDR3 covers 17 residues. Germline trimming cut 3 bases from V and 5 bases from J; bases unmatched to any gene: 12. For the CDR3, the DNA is TGTGCCAGCAGTTTGTTCGCTCCAGGGACTAGAAACAATGAGCAGTTCTTC. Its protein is CASSLFAPGTRNNEQFF.

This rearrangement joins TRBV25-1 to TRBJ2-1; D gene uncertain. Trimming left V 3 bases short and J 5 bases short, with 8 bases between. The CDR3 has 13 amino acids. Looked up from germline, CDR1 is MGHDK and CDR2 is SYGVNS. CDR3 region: CASSDWTDNEQFF. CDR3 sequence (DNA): TGTGCCAGCAGTGACTGGACGGACAATGAGCAGTTCTTC.